One and the same sample provided the 10 T cell receptor beta chains below, sequenced in a study of cytotoxic CD8 clonotypes in ibrutinib-treated CLL. Generated by immunoSEQ multiplex PCR, the TCRdb table keeps only in-frame clones and is missing some. The table shows about 27,000 clones, with around 85% occurring only once. Sequenced here: PBMCs, sampled after 24 months of ibrutinib treatment. These receptors were taken from a human donor with chronic lymphocytic leukemia.

The chain employs TRBV6-1 and TRBJ2-3; 7 bases agree with TRBD1. V gave up 4 bases and J gave up 1 base; unmatched junction bases: 8. This CDR3 region has 16 residues. Germline CDR1 and CDR2: MNHNS and SASEGT. The CDR3 DNA is TGTGCCAGCAGTGTAGAACAGGGGCTGGGCACAGATACGCAGTATTTT. The encoded protein is CASSVEQGLGTDTQYF.

The gene calls are TRBV2 and TRBJ2-2; a weak D match, TRBD1 (5 bases). The germline V gene has CDR1 SNHLY and CDR2 FYNNEI. Trimming cost V 2 bases and J 1 base, with 8 bases left between them. The CDR3 runs to 15 residues. The CDR3 DNA reads as TGTGCCAGCAGTGAAACCAGGGTGAACACCGGGGAGCTGTTTTTT. This gives the protein CASSETRVNTGELFF.

The chain has TRBV6-5 and TRBJ1-1, with D possibly being TRBD1 (6 bases). Germline CDR1 MNHEY, CDR2 SVGAGI. V gave up 5 bases and J gave up 0 bases, with 13 bases separating them. CDR3 length: 15 amino acids. CDR3: CASSQDRTMNTEAFF. CDR3 nucleotide sequence: TGTGCCAGCAGTCAAGACAGGACCATGAACACTGAAGCTTTCTTT.

The V gene is TRBV18, the J gene TRBJ1-2; 7 bases align to TRBD1. CDR3 length equals 14 residues. V lost 2 bases, J lost 4 bases, and 4 bases stayed unmatched. Germline V gene data show CDR1 as KGHSH and CDR2 as LQKENI. CDR3 DNA: TGTGCCAGCTCACCAGGGACAGCCCTCTATGGCTACACCTTC. It translates to CASSPGTALYGYTF. The full variable domain, with the rest looked up from reference TRBV18 and TRBJ1-2, is NAGVMQNPRHLVRRRGQEARLRCSPMKGHSHVYWYRQLPEEGLKFMVYLQKENIIDESGMPKERFSAEFPKEGPSILRIQQVVRGDSAAYFCASSPGTALYGYTFGSGTRLTVV.

V is TRBV7-1 and J is TRBJ1-1; D possibly corresponds to TRBD1 (5 bases). TRBV7-1 is an ORF for which the function is uncertain. The ends were cut back, 4 bases at V and 7 bases at J, with 16 bases in the middle. The CDR3 has 14 amino acids. This CDR3 reads CASSLSTGGGEAFF. In DNA, the CDR3 is TGTGCCAGCAGCTTATCGACGGGGGGAGGTGAAGCTTTCTTT.

This clone has only a few counts. The V call is TRBV5-1, the J call TRBJ1-2; 10 bases agree with TRBD1. V lost 3 bases, J lost 4 bases, and 9 bases stayed unmatched. Germline V gives CDR1 SGHRS, CDR2 YFSETQ. The CDR3 contains 16 residues. The CDR3 sequence is CASSSGDRGLFYGYTF. CDR3 nucleotide sequence: TGCGCCAGCAGCTCGGGGGACAGGGGTTTATTCTATGGCTACACCTTC.

The chain combines TRBV6-6 with TRBJ1-3, with 9 positions matching TRBD1. V trimming: 6 bases; J trimming: 2 bases; junction bases outside the gene matches: 5. The germline V gene has CDR1 MNHNY and CDR2 SVGAGI (reference sequence). The CDR3 length is 15 residues. In DNA form, the CDR3 reads TGTGCCAGCAGCCCGGACAGGGGAGCTGGAAACACCATATATTTT. Amino acids: CASSPDRGAGNTIYF.

This chain links TRBV19 with TRBJ2-1; 9 bases line up with TRBD1. With V trimmed by 4 bases and J by 10 bases, 5 bases remained unmatched. This CDR3 region has 13 residues. Germline-derived CDR1 and CDR2 are LNHDA and SQIVND (reference sequence). DNA for the CDR3: TGTGCCAGTAGTAAACAGGGGGCATGGGAGCAGTTCTTC. Amino acids: CASSKQGAWEQFF.

J is TRBJ1-3 and V is TRBV11-2; 7 nucleotides agree with TRBD1. Germline V gene lookup returns CDR1 SGHAT and CDR2 FQNNGV. V lost 5 bases, J lost 0 bases, and 16 bases stayed unmatched. The length of the CDR3 is 19 residues. The CDR3 coding sequence is TGTGCCAGCAGCCAGATCCGGGACAGTGTCAAGAGCTCTGGAAACACCATATATTTT. It encodes CASSQIRDSVKSSGNTIYF.

This clone was found a few times. The rearrangement links TRBV27 to TRBJ2-4; D call uncertain. Trimming stripped 4 bases from V and 2 bases from J, with 15 bases between. The germline CDR1 and CDR2 sequences are MNHEY and SMNVEV (reference sequence). This CDR3 has 16 residues. CDR3 amino acids: CASSSTTSLSKNIQYF. The CDR3 DNA follows: TGTGCCAGCAGTTCAACCACTTCCTTGTCCAAAAACATTCAGTACTTC.